These 27 T cell receptor beta chains came from one sample sequenced in a study of blood T cell repertoires in COVID-19. The assay was immunoSEQ multiplex PCR, and TCRdb's table has in-frame clones only and misses some. The table lists about 160,000 clones, around 85% of them singletons. The sequenced sample consisted of peripheral blood. These receptors originate from a man between 60 and 75 years old with active or convalescent COVID-19.

This chain uses TRBV5-1 with TRBJ1-6, with TRBD1 matching 9 bases. This CDR3 is 16 amino acids long. Germline V CDR1 and CDR2: SGHRS, YFSETQ. After removal of 4 bases from V and 5 bases from J, the junction contained 7 bases not matched to a gene. CDR3: CASSPLDRGNNSPLHF. In nucleotides, the CDR3 is TGCGCCAGCAGCCCCCTGGACAGGGGAAATAATTCACCCCTCCACTTT.

The chain uses TRBV7-3 and TRBJ2-7; TRBD2 matches at 12 bases. Trimming cost V 5 bases and J 6 bases; bases outside gene matches: 5. The length of the CDR3 is 14 residues. Germline assignment: CDR1 SGHTA and CDR2 FQGTGA. The CDR3 DNA reads TGTGCCAGCAGCCCTAGCGGGGGGGCGTTCGAGCAGTACTTC. Protein product: CASSPSGGAFEQYF.

This clone turned up a few times. The chain carries TRBV5-4 and TRBJ2-2; D gene ambiguous. The CDR3 contains 13 residues. V lost 2 bases and J 1 base, leaving 3 bases between the germline ends. The V gene's germline CDR1 is SGHNT and CDR2 YYREEE (reference sequence). This CDR3 is CASSFQNTGELFF. The CDR3 DNA reads as TGTGCCAGCAGCTTTCAGAACACCGGGGAGCTGTTTTTT.

The chain employs TRBV18 and TRBJ1-4; D is uncertain. The V gene lost 6 bases and the J gene lost 2 bases, with 13 bases spanning the gap. From germline, CDR1 is KGHSH and CDR2 LQKENI. CDR3 length: 15 residues. CDR3 sequence reads: CASSYGSGTNEKLFF. The DNA of the CDR3 is TGTGCCAGCTCTTACGGCTCGGGGACTAATGAAAAACTGTTTTTT.

The chain joins TRBV6-6 to TRBJ2-7; tentative D call: TRBD1 (6 bases). CDR1 MNHNY and CDR2 SVGAGI come from the germline V gene (reference sequence). CDR3 length equals 15 residues. V shed 5 bases and J shed 0 bases, with 14 bases lying between them. As DNA, the CDR3 is TGTGCCAGCAGTCCCTCAGGGGCCTCCTCCTACGAGCAGTACTTC. It specifies CASSPSGASSYEQYF.

This chain links TRBV10-1 with TRBJ1-5; D is perhaps TRBD1 (6 bases). The CDR3 runs to 21 residues. The V gene lost 6 bases and the J gene lost 0 bases, with 30 bases spanning the gap. Germline assignment: CDR1 WNHNN and CDR2 SYGVQD (reference sequence). The CDR3 bases are TGCGCCAGCAGGGCCGCAGGGGACACATGTCCGAAGGCCCATAGCAATCAGCCCCAGCATTTT. Residues: CASRAAGDTCPKAHSNQPQHF.

J is TRBJ1-5 and V is TRBV6-5, with 8 bases lining up with TRBD1. The germline V gene has CDR1 MNHEY and CDR2 SVGAGI. After removal of 6 bases from V and 2 bases from J, the junction contained 6 bases not matched to a gene. The CDR3 has 15 amino acids. The CDR3 sequence: CASRDTGGGNQPQHF. The CDR3, as DNA: TGTGCCAGCAGAGATACAGGGGGTGGCAATCAGCCCCAGCATTTT.

The chain links TRBV21-1 to TRBJ1-1. TRBV21-1 is classified as a pseudogene. There are 16 residues in the CDR3. DNA of the CDR3: TGTGCCAGCAGCAGATCGAGGAGGGCCCTGAACACTGAAGCTTTCTTT. Its protein is CASSRSRRALNTEAFF.

This clone has just one count. V and J are TRBV5-1 and TRBJ2-1; D remains ambiguous. CDR3 length: 13 amino acids. Germline V CDR1 and CDR2: SGHRS, YFSETQ. Trimming stripped 0 bases from V and 7 bases from J, with 8 bases between. The chain's CDR3 is CASSLGVANEQFF. In DNA, the CDR3 is TGCGCCAGCAGCTTGGGGGTAGCAAATGAGCAGTTCTTC.

V and J are TRBV2 and TRBJ2-5; 12 bases agree with TRBD2. Germline CDR1 reads SNHLY; CDR2 reads FYNNEI. V was pared by 8 bases and J by 4 bases, with 8 bases of the junction left unmatched. This CDR3 comprises 15 residues. The CDR3 loop is CASLRPLAGGETQYF. The DNA of the CDR3 is TGTGCCAGCTTGAGACCACTAGCGGGGGGAGAGACCCAGTACTTC. Based on the CDR3 plus reference TRBV2 and TRBJ2-5, the full variable domain is EPEVTQTPSHQVTQMGQEVILRCVPISNHLYFYWYRQILGQKVEFLVSFYNNEISEKSEIFDDQFSVERPDGSNFTLKIRSTKLEDSAMYFCASLRPLAGGETQYFGPGTRLLVL.

The chain uses TRBV4-2 and TRBJ2-1, with 11 nucleotides matching TRBD2. Germline V gene sequence: CDR1 LGHNA, CDR2 YNFKEQ. The CDR3 sequence is 17 residues long. After removal of 2 bases from V and 4 bases from J, the junction contained 7 bases not matched to a gene. The CDR3 here is CASSQQTSGGAYNEQFF. In DNA form, the CDR3 reads TGTGCCAGCAGCCAACAAACTAGCGGGGGAGCTTACAATGAGCAGTTCTTC.

The chain employs TRBV5-1 and TRBJ1-4; TRBD1 is a possible D gene (6 bases). CDR3 length: 14 residues. V lost 2 bases to trimming and J lost 5 bases, with 10 bases between them. The germline V gene encodes CDR1 SGHRS and CDR2 YFSETQ. The CDR3 region is CASSLGQRNEKLFF. In DNA, the CDR3 is TGCGCCAGCAGCTTAGGACAGAGAAATGAAAAACTGTTTTTT.

This chain connects TRBV5-8 to TRBJ2-3; D remains ambiguous. In germline, CDR1 is SGHTS, CDR2 YDEGEE. V lost 4 bases, J lost 0 bases, and 9 bases lay in between. This CDR3 has 14 residues. The DNA of the CDR3 is TGTGCCAGCAGCCCTGGGCCTAGCACAGATACGCAGTATTTT. Protein product: CASSPGPSTDTQYF.

This rearrangement joins TRBV29-1 to TRBJ2-7; 7 positions agree with TRBD1. This CDR3 spans 13 amino acids. Trimming removed 5 bases from V and 0 bases from J; junction bases left unmatched: 4. Germline V gene sequence: CDR1 SQVTM, CDR2 ANQGSEA. Here the CDR3 DNA reads TGCAGCGTTACGGACAGGTCCTCCTACGAGCAGTACTTC. Translated: CSVTDRSSYEQYF.

The chain carries TRBV4-2 and TRBJ2-3, with TRBD2 matching over 12 bases. Trimming cost V 7 bases and J 4 bases; bases outside gene matches: 6. This CDR3 has 15 residues. The germline CDR1 and CDR2 sequences are LGHNA and YNFKEQ. The CDR3 nucleotides are TGTGCCAGCACCCGGGCTAGCGGGGGGGCAGATACGCAGTATTTT. Protein product: CASTRASGGADTQYF.

The sample holds a few counts of this clone. The gene calls are TRBV4-1 and TRBJ2-7, with TRBD2 matching over 8 bases. J lost 4 bases, V lost 0 bases, and 8 bases had no gene match. Germline V gives CDR1 MGHRA, CDR2 YSYEKL. This CDR3 contains 16 residues. The CDR3 DNA is TGCGCCAGCAGCCAAGAGCCGGGACTAGGGATTTACGAGCAGTACTTC. This sequence encodes CASSQEPGLGIYEQYF.

This chain links TRBV6-1 with TRBJ1-1; 7 bases line up with TRBD1. V lost 3 bases to trimming and J lost 7 bases; unmatched junction nucleotides: 5. The CDR3 has 13 amino acids. The germline V gene encodes CDR1 MNHNS and CDR2 SASEGT. DNA of the CDR3: TGTGCCAGCAGTGAGGGACAGACACTTGAAGCTTTCTTT. Translated: CASSEGQTLEAFF.

The chain carries TRBV4-2 and TRBJ1-4, with a tentative D call TRBD1 (6 bases). V dropped 0 bases and J dropped 10 bases, with 15 bases sitting between them. CDR1 is LGHNA and CDR2 is YNFKEQ in the germline V gene. The CDR3 sequence is 15 residues long. In DNA, the CDR3 is TGTGCCAGCAGCCAAGATAGTGGGCCAGGGGTAAAACTGTTTTTT. Amino acid sequence: CASSQDSGPGVKLFF.

In its sample, this clone was seen a few times. This rearrangement joins TRBV7-9 to TRBJ2-2; unclear D gene. The germline V gene encodes CDR1 SEHNR and CDR2 FQNEAQ (reference sequence). The V and J ends lost 5 bases and 15 bases respectively, with 13 bases between them. This CDR3 is 11 amino acids long. CDR3 nucleotides: TGTGCCAGCAGCCCCCTCGCCGCGATGTTTTTT. Its translation is CASSPLAAMFF.

J is TRBJ1-2 and V is TRBV7-2; possibly TRBD1 for D (6 bases). The CDR3 has 14 residues. V lost 5 bases, J lost 4 bases, and 14 bases lay in between. The germline V gene encodes CDR1 SGHTA and CDR2 FQGNSA. CDR3 protein: CASSTGQTVYGYTF. The CDR3 nucleotides read TGTGCCAGCAGCACCGGACAGACCGTCTATGGCTACACCTTC.

V usage is TRBV7-8 and J usage is TRBJ2-2; 8 bases fit TRBD2. This CDR3 spans 18 amino acids. The V gene's germline CDR1 is SGHVS and CDR2 FQNEAQ. The V segment lost 5 bases and the J segment 3 bases; nucleotides outside the gene matches: 14. This CDR3 is CASSPPLGLASHTGELFF. CDR3 sequence (DNA): TGTGCCAGCAGCCCCCCCCTAGGACTAGCTTCACACACCGGGGAGCTGTTTTTT.

This chain uses TRBV6-5 with TRBJ1-2, with 10 nucleotides matching TRBD1. The CDR3 length is 14 residues. J was trimmed by 4 bases and V by 7 bases; bases with no gene match: 6. Germline CDR1 MNHEY, CDR2 SVGAGI. The CDR3 here is CASKGQGTGYGYTF. CDR3 DNA sequence: TGTGCCAGCAAGGGACAGGGGACTGGCTATGGCTACACCTTC.

This chain joins TRBV19 and TRBJ2-2, with D maybe TRBD1 (5 bases). Trimming removed 0 bases at V and 8 bases at J, with 7 bases between. Germline CDR1 reads LNHDA; CDR2 reads SQIVND (reference sequence). This CDR3 has 13 residues. The CDR3 DNA is TGTGCCAGTAGTATAGATCGGACAGGGGAGCTGTTTTTT. Its translation: CASSIDRTGELFF.

This chain uses TRBV28 with TRBJ2-7; 7 bases agree with TRBD1. Losses at the gene ends were 7 bases for V and 3 bases for J; bases not matched to a gene: 3. The CDR3 has 12 amino acids. Germline V CDR1 and CDR2: MDHEN, SYDVKM. CDR3 nucleotide sequence: TGTGCCAGCAAGACAGGGAGCTACGAGCAGTACTTC. It is translated as CASKTGSYEQYF.

This clone was seen only a few times. The V and J genes are TRBV7-2 and TRBJ2-7, with 10 bases aligning to TRBD2. V shed 2 bases, J shed 5 bases, and the junction held 9 bases outside the gene matches. CDR1 SGHTA and CDR2 FQGNSA come from the germline V gene. The CDR3 is 16 amino acids. The CDR3: CASSLRLAGGGNEQYF. CDR3 coding DNA: TGTGCCAGCAGCTTAAGGTTAGCGGGAGGAGGTAACGAGCAGTACTTC.

This clone came up a few times. The rearrangement uses TRBV29-1 and TRBJ1-4, with D perhaps matching TRBD1 (5 bases). The CDR3 extends over 13 amino acids. The germline V gene has CDR1 SQVTM and CDR2 ANQGSEA. V was trimmed by 7 bases and J by 7 bases, leaving 16 bases between them. The CDR3 reads CSGARREGEKLFF. CDR3 coding DNA: TGCAGCGGTGCTCGCAGGGAAGGTGAAAAACTGTTTTTT.

The chain recombines TRBV19 with TRBJ1-1; the D is unclear. CDR1 is LNHDA, CDR2 SQIVND, per germline (reference sequence). The CDR3 length is 14 residues. V was trimmed by 3 bases and J by 2 bases, leaving 10 bases between them. The CDR3 is CASSIYAANTEAFF. CDR3 coding DNA: TGTGCCAGTAGTATTTACGCGGCTAACACTGAAGCTTTCTTT.